These 5 T cell receptor beta chains share one sample of origin, sequenced in a study of cytomegalovirus exposure and HLA in healthy donors. Primers: 60 Vbeta forward and 13 Jbeta reverse. Clones were read by immunoSEQ multiplex PCR, and TCRdb kept only the in-frame ones, dropping some. The sample has some 130,000 clones, 77% seen once; the top ten hold 4.2%. The sequenced material came from PBMCs. All receptors derive from a male donor in good health and CMV-seropositive.

This chain connects TRBV28 to TRBJ1-1; D may be TRBD1 (5 bases). This CDR3 spans 17 amino acids. Germline CDR1 is MDHEN and CDR2 is SYDVKM. V lost 0 bases and J 0 bases, leaving 14 bases between the germline ends. The CDR3 is CASSLWPARQLNTEAFF. CDR3 sequence (DNA): TGTGCCAGCAGTTTATGGCCCGCAAGACAGCTGAACACTGAAGCTTTCTTT.

This clone was seen only once. The V gene is TRBV28, the J gene TRBJ1-5, with 9 bases identical to TRBD1. V lost 4 bases, J lost 4 bases, and 11 bases stayed unmatched. Germline V CDR1 and CDR2: MDHEN, SYDVKM. This CDR3 is 17 amino acids long. The CDR3 sequence is CASSSARTGVLNQPQHF. The CDR3 nucleotides are TGTGCCAGCAGTTCCGCTAGGACAGGGGTCCTGAATCAGCCCCAGCATTTT. The variable domain in full, completed from reference TRBV28 and TRBJ1-5, reads DVKVTQSSRYLVKRTGEKVFLECVQDMDHENMFWYRQDPGLGLRLIYFSYDVKMKEKGDIPEGYSVSREKKERFSLILESASTNQTSMYLCASSSARTGVLNQPQHFGDGTRLSIL.

This chain links TRBV2 with TRBJ1-5; D uncertain. Germline V gene sequence: CDR1 SNHLY, CDR2 FYNNEI. The CDR3 spans 16 residues. V was pared by 3 bases and J by 3 bases, with 15 bases between. The CDR3 sequence is CASSDQVGTLNQPQHF. The CDR3 region has the DNA TGTGCCAGCAGTGACCAGGTCGGCACCCTCAATCAGCCCCAGCATTTT.

This clone was observed once. V gene TRBV2 combines with J gene TRBJ2-7, with 9 bases aligning to TRBD1. After removal of 6 bases from V and 6 bases from J, the junction contained 9 bases not matched to a gene. The CDR3 runs to 14 residues. Germline lookup yields CDR1 SNHLY and CDR2 FYNNEI. CDR3 sequence (DNA): TGTGCCAGCAGGTTGACAGGGGGTCGGCTCGAGCAGTACTTC. This encodes CASRLTGGRLEQYF.

The chain employs TRBV9 and TRBJ2-7; TRBD2 might be the D (7 bases). In germline, CDR1 is SGDLS, CDR2 YYNGEE. The ends were cut back, 10 bases at V and 2 bases at J, with 22 bases in the middle. The CDR3 runs 15 residues. Written as DNA, the CDR3 is TGTGCCGGGGGGGCTAGCGGAACCCTTACCTACGAGCAGTACTTC. Translation gives CAGGASGTLTYEQYF.